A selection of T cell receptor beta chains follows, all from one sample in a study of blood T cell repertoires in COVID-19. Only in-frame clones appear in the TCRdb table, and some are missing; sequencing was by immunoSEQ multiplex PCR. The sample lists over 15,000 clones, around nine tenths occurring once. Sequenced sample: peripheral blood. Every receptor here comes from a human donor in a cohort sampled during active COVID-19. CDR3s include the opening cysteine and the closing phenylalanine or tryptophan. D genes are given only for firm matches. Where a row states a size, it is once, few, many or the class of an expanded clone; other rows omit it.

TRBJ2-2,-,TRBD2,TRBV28,TGTGCCAGTTCACAACTAGCGGGAGGTAACGGGGAGCTGTTTTTT,CASSQLAGGNGELFF
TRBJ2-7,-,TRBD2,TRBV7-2,TGTGCCAGCAGCGAATCCGGGACTAGCGCGACCTACGAGCAGTACTTC,CASSESGTSATYEQYF
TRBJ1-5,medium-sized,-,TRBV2,TGTGCCAGCAGTTCCAGTGCCGGGACACGGATCAATCAGCCCCAGCATTTT,CASSSSAGTRINQPQHF
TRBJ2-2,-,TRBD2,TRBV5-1,TGCGCCAGCAACCCGACTAGCGATCTCCCCGGGGAGCTGTTTTTT,CASNPTSDLPGELFF
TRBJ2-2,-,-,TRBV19,TGTGCCAGTTCTACCTCGTATTCAGCGCGCGGGGAGCTGTTTTTT,CASSTSYSARGELFF
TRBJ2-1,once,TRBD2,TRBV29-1,TGCAGCGTGAGGTCGGGGCTAGCGGTTTACAATGAGCAGTTCTTC,CSVRSGLAVYNEQFF
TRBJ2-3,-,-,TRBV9,TGTGCCAGCAGCGCCTCTCTTGACGGGACTGTCCCAGATACGCAGTATTTT,CASSASLDGTVPDTQYF
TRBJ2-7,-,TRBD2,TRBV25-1,TGTGCCAGCAGCCAAACTAGCGGGATTTCTCTTGGGAACTACGAGCAGTACTTC,CASSQTSGISLGNYEQYF
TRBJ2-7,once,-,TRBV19,TGTGCCAGTGGCCGGGACATACACTACGAGCAGTACTTC,CASGRDIHYEQYF
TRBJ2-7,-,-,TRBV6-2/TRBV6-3,TGTGCCAGCAGTTCCATACAGGGATCCTACGAGCAGTACTTC,CASSSIQGSYEQYF
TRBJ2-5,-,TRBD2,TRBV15,TGTGCCACGCGGGAGGGGGGACTAGCGTGGGAGACCCAGTACTTC,CATREGGLAWETQYF
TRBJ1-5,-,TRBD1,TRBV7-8,TGTGCCAGCAGCCCCACAAGGTCGGGACAGGGCAATCAGCCCCAGCATTTT,CASSPTRSGQGNQPQHF
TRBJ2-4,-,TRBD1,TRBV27,TGTGCCAGCAGCCCCAACAGGGGCCTCGTCAACATTCAGTACTTC,CASSPNRGLVNIQYF